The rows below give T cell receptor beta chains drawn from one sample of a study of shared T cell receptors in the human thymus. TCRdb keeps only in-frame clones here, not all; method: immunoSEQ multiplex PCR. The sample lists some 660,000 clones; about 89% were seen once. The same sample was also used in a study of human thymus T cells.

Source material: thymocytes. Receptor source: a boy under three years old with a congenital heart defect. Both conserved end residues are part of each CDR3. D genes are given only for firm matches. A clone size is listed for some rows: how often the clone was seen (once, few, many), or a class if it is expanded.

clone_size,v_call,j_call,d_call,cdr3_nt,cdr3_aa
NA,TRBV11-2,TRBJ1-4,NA,TGTGCCAGCAGCTTAGAAGCAAATGAAAAACTGTTTTTT,CASSLEANEKLFF
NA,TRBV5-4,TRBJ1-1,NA,TGTGCCAGCAGCTCCCTCTCGCCCGACAGGCCCCCTGAAGCTTTCTTT,CASSSLSPDRPPEAFF
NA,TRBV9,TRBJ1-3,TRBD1,TGTGCCAGCGGGACAGAGGTAAGAAACACCATATATTTT,CASGTEVRNTIYF
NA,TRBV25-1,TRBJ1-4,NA,TGTGCCAGCAGTGAATATTGGGGCAACACAACTAATGAAAAACTGTTTTTT,CASSEYWGNTTNEKLFF
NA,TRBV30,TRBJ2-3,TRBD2,TGTGCCTGGAGTGGATCGGATAGCGGGGGGTCTCCTAGCACAGATACGCAGTATTTT,CAWSGSDSGGSPSTDTQYF
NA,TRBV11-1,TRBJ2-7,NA,TGTGCCAGCAGTCAAGCCTGGGGCCACAGGACCTTCTCCTACGAGCAGTACTTC,CASSQAWGHRTFSYEQYF
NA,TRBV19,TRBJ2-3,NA,TGTGCCAGTACCCCAGTAGCCCGGTCTAACCCCACAGATACGCAGTATTTT,CASTPVARSNPTDTQYF
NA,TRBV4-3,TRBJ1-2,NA,TGCGCCAGCAGCCAAGATCGCGGGGGGCTCGGCTATGGCTACACCTTC,CASSQDRGGLGYGYTF
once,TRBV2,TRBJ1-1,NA,TGTGCCAGCATTCCGGAGGGAATGAACACTGAAGCTTTCTTT,CASIPEGMNTEAFF
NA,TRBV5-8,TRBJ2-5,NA,TGTGCCAAGGGGGGGGAGACCCAGTACTTC,CAKGGETQYF
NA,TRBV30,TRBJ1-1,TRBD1,TGTGCCTGGAGTGTAGGACAGGGACCCTTCACATACACTGAAGCTTTCTTT,CAWSVGQGPFTYTEAFF
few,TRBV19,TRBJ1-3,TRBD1,TGTGCCAGCTCTTTAGAACGGGACAGCTCTGGAAACACCATATATTTT,CASSLERDSSGNTIYF
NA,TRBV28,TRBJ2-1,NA,TGTGCCAGCAGCCACCTCGTAGGGGTCTACAATGAGCAGTTCTTC,CASSHLVGVYNEQFF
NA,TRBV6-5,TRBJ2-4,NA,TGTGCCAGCAGTATCATTGAGGAGGCCAAAAACATTCAGTACTTC,CASSIIEEAKNIQYF
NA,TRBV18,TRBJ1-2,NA,TGTGCCAGCTCACCACCCCTCGGGCAGGACTTTGTTGCTGCTTATGGCTACACCTTC,CASSPPLGQDFVAAYGYTF
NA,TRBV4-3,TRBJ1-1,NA,TGCGCCAGCAGCCATACCGCAGGGAGGTGGCCGAACACTGAAGCTTTCTTT,CASSHTAGRWPNTEAFF
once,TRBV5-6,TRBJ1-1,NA,TGTGCCAGCAGCTTGGGAGGTCCCAGCACGAACACTGAAGCTTTCTTT,CASSLGGPSTNTEAFF
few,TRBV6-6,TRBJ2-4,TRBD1,TGTGCCAGCAGGGACAGGGGGCCGGACATTCAGTACTTC,CASRDRGPDIQYF
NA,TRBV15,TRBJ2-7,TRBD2,TGTGCCACCAGCAGGGGGGAGGGGATATCTTCCTACGAGCAGTACTTC,CATSRGEGISSYEQYF
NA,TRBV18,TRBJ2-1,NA,TGTGCCAGCTCCCCGGGGACACGCAATGAGCAGTTCTTC,CASSPGTRNEQFF
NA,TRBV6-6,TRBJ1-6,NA,TGTGCCAGCAGTGACTGGACACGGATCTTTTCACCCCTCCACTTT,CASSDWTRIFSPLHF
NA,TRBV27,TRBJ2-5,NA,TGTGCCAGCAGTCCCACTAGGGTTACGGAGACCCAGTACTTC,CASSPTRVTETQYF
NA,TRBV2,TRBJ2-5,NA,TGTGCCAGCAGTGAAGGTAACAGGGAAAAAGAGACCCAGTACTTC,CASSEGNREKETQYF
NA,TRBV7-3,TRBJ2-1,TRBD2,TGTGCCAGCCGAGAGACTAGCAGCAATGAGCAGTTCTTC,CASRETSSNEQFF
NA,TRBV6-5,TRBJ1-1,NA,TGTGCCAGCAGTTCAGAGACAGGAGAAGCTTTCTTT,CASSSETGEAFF
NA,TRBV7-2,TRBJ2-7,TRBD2,TGTGCCAGCAGCTTAGTTGCTAGCGGGAGAGCTGTGTACGAGCAGTACTTC,CASSLVASGRAVYEQYF
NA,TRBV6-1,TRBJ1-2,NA,TGTGCCAGCAGTGAAATCGGGCAGGGTTGTGGCTACACCTTC,CASSEIGQGCGYTF
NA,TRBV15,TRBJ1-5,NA,TGTGCCACCAGCAGCTTACTTGATATTAGCAATCAGCCCCAGCATTTT,CATSSLLDISNQPQHF
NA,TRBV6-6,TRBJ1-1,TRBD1,TGTGCCAGCATTACAGGGGGAAGGGGTGAAGCTTTCTTT,CASITGGRGEAFF
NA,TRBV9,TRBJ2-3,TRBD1,TGTGCCAGCAGCCGTAGTGGGGGACAGGGGGCGGATACGCAGTATTTT,CASSRSGGQGADTQYF
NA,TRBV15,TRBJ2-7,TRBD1,TGTGCCACCAGCAGAGGTGGACGGGACAGATCTTACGAGCAGTACTTC,CATSRGGRDRSYEQYF
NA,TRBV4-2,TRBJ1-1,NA,TGTGCCAGCAGCCCTAGGCATTCTCCTAACACTGAAGCTTTCTTT,CASSPRHSPNTEAFF
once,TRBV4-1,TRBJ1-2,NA,TGCGCCAGCAGCCAAGTTCCGCGGGGGCATGGCTACACCTTC,CASSQVPRGHGYTF
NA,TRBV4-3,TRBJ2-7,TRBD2,TGCGCCAGCAGCCAAGATATTACGCGGGGGGGATGGAGCGAGCAGTACTTC,CASSQDITRGGWSEQYF
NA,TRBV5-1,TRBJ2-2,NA,TGCGCCAGCAGCCATGACACGCTAAACACCGGGGAGCTGTTTTTT,CASSHDTLNTGELFF